The following is a T cell receptor (beta chain) sequence with its context. Its antigen is as yet unknown. Trimming cost V 4 bases and J 3 bases, with 16 bases left between them. Germline assignment: CDR1 MNHEY and CDR2 SVGAGI. The CDR3 spans 15 residues. The data stem from a study of OX40 agonist ivuxolimab in advanced cancers. Study context: People in dose escalation had one of these cancers: hepatocellular carcinoma, melanoma, renal cell or head and neck cancer. Partial response was recorded in three patients: one hepatocellular carcinoma and two cutaneous melanoma cases.

General study results and limits: CD4+ and CD8+ blood T cells expanded clonally by week 6 at 0.1 to 3.0 mg/kg. CD8+ T cells (on average) carried more expanded clones than CD4+ T cells.

Assay used: immunoSEQ multiplex PCR; TCRdb lists only in-frame clones, some missing. The sample lists about 31,000 clones; approximately 81% were seen once. The J gene is TRBJ2-7, the V gene TRBV6-5; D is unclear. This sequence was found in an adult with an advanced solid tumor such as melanoma, head and neck, liver or kidney cancer. The material was CD4+ or CD8+ T cells sorted from blood, obtained in a trial of the OX40 agonist ivuxolimab. Written as DNA, the CDR3 is TGTGCCAGCAGTTCCCGATCTGGGGTAATCTACGAGCAGTACTTC. Its translation is CASSSRSGVIYEQYF.